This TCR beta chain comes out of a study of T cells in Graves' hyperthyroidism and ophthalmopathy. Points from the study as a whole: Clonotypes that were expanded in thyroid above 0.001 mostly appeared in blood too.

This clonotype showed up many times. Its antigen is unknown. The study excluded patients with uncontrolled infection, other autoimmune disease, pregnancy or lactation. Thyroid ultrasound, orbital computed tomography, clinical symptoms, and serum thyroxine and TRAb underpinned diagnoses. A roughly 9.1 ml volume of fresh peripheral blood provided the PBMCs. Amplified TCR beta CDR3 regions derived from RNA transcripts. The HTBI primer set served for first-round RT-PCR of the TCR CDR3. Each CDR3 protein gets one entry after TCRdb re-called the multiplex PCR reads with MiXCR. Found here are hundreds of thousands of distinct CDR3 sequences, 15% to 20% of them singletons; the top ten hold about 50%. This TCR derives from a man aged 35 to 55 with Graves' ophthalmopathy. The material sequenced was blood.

The CDR3 region is CASSWSDRGPNTEAFF. As DNA, the CDR3 is TGCGCCAGCAGCTGGAGCGACAGGGGACCGAACACTGAAGCTTTCTTT. This chain joins TRBV5-1 and TRBJ1-1; 8 nucleotides match TRBD1. CDR3 length: 16 residues. Germline V lookup: CDR1 SGHRS, CDR2 YFSETQ. V lost 3 bases and J lost 1; bases outside the gene matches: 8.